A selection of T cell receptor beta chains follows, all from one sample in a study of blood T cell repertoires in COVID-19. Some clones are missing from TCRdb's copy, which holds only in-frame ones; the method was immunoSEQ multiplex PCR. The sample has 200,000 to 300,000 clones; roughly 86% are singletons. Sequencing input: PBMCs or T cells enriched from blood (not recorded which). The receptors were gathered from a woman aged 50 to 60 who had recovered from COVID-19. Each CDR3 is given with its conserved first and last residue. The order of the fields is J gene, V gene, CDR3 protein.

J: TRBJ2-2; V: TRBV9; CDR3: CASSVGGDLFANTGELFF
J: TRBJ2-7; V: TRBV5-1; CDR3: CASIEGGEQYF
J: TRBJ2-7; V: TRBV30; CDR3: CAWSKGLASYEQYF
J: TRBJ1-1; V: TRBV6-5; CDR3: CASRRPDRMNTEAFF
J: TRBJ2-5; V: TRBV29-1; CDR3: CSVKGPGGVETQYF
J: TRBJ2-3; V: TRBV7-2; CDR3: CASSFTGGKADTQYF
J: TRBJ2-2; V: TRBV18; CDR3: CASSPGTGGRTGELFF
J: TRBJ2-2; V: TRBV11-1; CDR3: CASSLGGGADTGELFF
J: TRBJ1-3; V: TRBV6-5; CDR3: CASSYSKRSGGNTIYF
J: TRBJ2-1; V: TRBV6-5; CDR3: CASRTTGPYNEQFF
J: TRBJ2-2; V: TRBV6-5; CDR3: CASRRAGVRTGELFF
J: TRBJ1-1; V: TRBV29-1; CDR3: CSVGEGTTNTEAFF
J: TRBJ1-1; V: TRBV14; CDR3: CASSQDLGRAVGTEAFF
J: TRBJ2-1; V: TRBV7-2; CDR3: CASSLQTGYYNEQFF
J: TRBJ2-3; V: TRBV7-3; CDR3: CASSLRQGFKADTQYF
J: TRBJ1-5; V: TRBV7-9; CDR3: CASSSGGSNQPQHF
J: TRBJ1-3; V: TRBV28; CDR3: CASSSPTGIGNTIYF
J: TRBJ1-4; V: TRBV29-1; CDR3: CSVAIMDGGKLFF
J: TRBJ2-2; V: TRBV5-1; CDR3: CASSLGFSTVAGELFF
J: TRBJ1-2; V: TRBV30; CDR3: CAWTFKTGKHYGYTF
J: TRBJ1-5; V: TRBV4-1; CDR3: CASSQGTGTQPQHF
J: TRBJ1-4; V: TRBV21-1; CDR3: CASSKERVGEKLFF
J: TRBJ1-3; V: TRBV21-1; CDR3: CASKEVGGLTGNTIYF
J: TRBJ2-7; V: TRBV11-2; CDR3: CASSFRTSRTYEQYF
J: TRBJ2-7; V: TRBV7-9; CDR3: CASSRDRGLTYEQYF
J: TRBJ1-5; V: TRBV6-5; CDR3: CASSYGPGLSNQPQHF